A selection of T cell receptor beta chains follows, all from one sample in a study of T cell responses to AZD1222 COVID-19 vaccine. The method was immunoSEQ multiplex PCR; TCRdb's version includes in-frame clones alone and lacks a portion of them. The table has around 160,000 clones, more than 75% seen once. The material was peripheral blood, obtained on day 0 of AZD1222 vaccination. The source is an adult in good health. Both conserved end residues are part of each CDR3. The order of the fields is V gene, J gene, clone size, D gene, CDR3 protein, CDR3 DNA. D genes are given only for firm matches. The size entry is marked missing in some rows and otherwise reads once, few, many or a size class.

V gene: TRBV12-3/TRBV12-4; J gene: TRBJ2-5; clone size: NA; D gene: NA; CDR3 protein: CASSFLGTKTQYF; CDR3 DNA: TGTGCCAGCAGTTTTCTAGGGACGAAGACCCAGTACTTC
V gene: TRBV18; J gene: TRBJ1-5; clone size: few; D gene: NA; CDR3 protein: CASSLLQNQPQHF; CDR3 DNA: TGTGCCAGCTCACTTTTACAGAATCAGCCCCAGCATTTT
V gene: TRBV19; J gene: TRBJ2-6; clone size: NA; D gene: TRBD1; CDR3 protein: CASSGTGAGANVLTF; CDR3 DNA: TGTGCCAGTAGCGGGACAGGGGCCGGGGCCAACGTCCTGACTTTC
V gene: TRBV15; J gene: TRBJ1-5; clone size: NA; D gene: NA; CDR3 protein: CATSPNPGGNQPQHF; CDR3 DNA: TGTGCCACCAGCCCAAACCCAGGGGGCAATCAGCCCCAGCATTTT
V gene: TRBV20-1; J gene: TRBJ1-1; clone size: NA; D gene: NA; CDR3 protein: CSAIHRDQAFF; CDR3 DNA: TGCAGTGCTATTCACAGGGACCAAGCTTTCTTT
V gene: TRBV27; J gene: TRBJ1-2; clone size: NA; D gene: NA; CDR3 protein: CASSVTPGSLGGYTF; CDR3 DNA: TGTGCCAGCAGTGTTACCCCTGGGTCGTTAGGCGGCTACACCTTC
V gene: TRBV20-1; J gene: TRBJ2-1; clone size: NA; D gene: TRBD1; CDR3 protein: CSASVPTGANYNEQFF; CDR3 DNA: TGCAGTGCTAGTGTCCCGACAGGGGCCAACTACAATGAGCAGTTCTTC
V gene: TRBV6-6; J gene: TRBJ1-5; clone size: NA; D gene: NA; CDR3 protein: CASSYSGVSGQPQHF; CDR3 DNA: TGTGCCAGCAGTTACTCGGGGGTGTCGGGTCAGCCCCAGCATTTT
V gene: TRBV7-9; J gene: TRBJ2-5; clone size: NA; D gene: NA; CDR3 protein: CASSFGLTETQYF; CDR3 DNA: TGTGCCAGCAGCTTCGGACTGACAGAGACCCAGTACTTC
V gene: TRBV12-3/TRBV12-4; J gene: TRBJ2-1; clone size: NA; D gene: TRBD2; CDR3 protein: CASSRGLAAEQFF; CDR3 DNA: TGTGCCAGCTCCAGGGGACTAGCAGCTGAGCAGTTCTTC
V gene: TRBV19; J gene: TRBJ1-5; clone size: NA; D gene: TRBD1; CDR3 protein: CASSIEPQGPNQPQHF; CDR3 DNA: TGTGCCAGTAGTATAGAACCACAGGGGCCTAATCAGCCCCAGCATTTT
V gene: TRBV6-5; J gene: TRBJ2-1; clone size: NA; D gene: NA; CDR3 protein: CASSYSITYNEQFF; CDR3 DNA: TGTGCCAGCAGTTACTCGATCACCTACAATGAGCAGTTCTTC
V gene: TRBV15; J gene: TRBJ2-6; clone size: once; D gene: NA; CDR3 protein: CATAARISGANVLTF; CDR3 DNA: TGTGCCACCGCCGCAAGGATCTCTGGGGCCAACGTCCTGACTTTC
V gene: TRBV7-2; J gene: TRBJ2-3; clone size: NA; D gene: NA; CDR3 protein: CASSLSSADTQYF; CDR3 DNA: TGTGCCAGCAGCTTGAGTAGCGCTGATACGCAGTATTTT
V gene: TRBV7-2; J gene: TRBJ1-3; clone size: NA; D gene: NA; CDR3 protein: CASSFSQAASGNTIYF; CDR3 DNA: TGTGCCAGCAGCTTCTCCCAGGCTGCTTCTGGAAACACCATATATTTT
V gene: TRBV29-1; J gene: TRBJ1-5; clone size: NA; D gene: NA; CDR3 protein: CSVREYSNQPQHF; CDR3 DNA: TGCAGCGTCCGCGAGTATAGCAATCAGCCCCAGCATTTT
V gene: TRBV9; J gene: TRBJ1-1; clone size: NA; D gene: NA; CDR3 protein: CASSPTVGTEAFF; CDR3 DNA: TGTGCCAGCAGCCCGACAGTGGGCACTGAAGCTTTCTTT